This is a list of T cell receptor beta chains from one sample in a study of T cell repertoires in cytomegalovirus infection. Using its own MiXCR run on the reads, TCRdb lists one record per CDR3 protein. The data contain approximately 990,000 distinct CDR3 sequences, around 31% of them singletons. These receptors lack a known antigen. The source material was cultured CD8+ T cells from PBMCs, sampled from culture after CMV antigen stimulation. Source of these receptors: a human donor in good health (CMV status not recorded). Some clones in this sample may be carry-over from other donors' samples. Both conserved end residues are part of each CDR3. The D gene is left open where the match is weak. Size values are once, few and many counts, or a class for expanded clones, and some rows have none.

size: few
D: .
J: TRBJ2-3
V: TRBV27
DNA: TGTGCCACCACCCGGGCAGATACGCAGTATTTT
CDR3: CATTRADTQYF

size: few
D: .
J: TRBJ1-5
V: TRBV2
DNA: TGTGCCAGCAGAGGGACGGGTCATAGCAATCAGCCCCAGCATTTT
CDR3: CASRGTGHSNQPQHF

size: .
D: TRBD2
J: TRBJ2-1
V: TRBV28
DNA: TGTGCCAGCAGTTTATTATACGCCTCCCTAGCGGGGAGGGCCAATGAGCAGTTCTTC
CDR3: CASSLLYASLAGRANEQFF

size: many
D: .
J: TRBJ1-5
V: TRBV7-9
DNA: TGTGCCAGCAGCTTAGGGCCTTACAATCAGCCCCAGCATTTT
CDR3: CASSLGPYNQPQHF

size: many
D: TRBD1
J: TRBJ1-1
V: TRBV12-3/TRBV12-4
DNA: TGTGCCAGCAGTTTCACCCTAGGACAGGGAGACATGAACACTGAAGCTTTCTTT
CDR3: CASSFTLGQGDMNTEAFF

size: .
D: TRBD2
J: TRBJ2-7
V: TRBV19
DNA: TGTGCCAGTAGTGCCGGGACTAGACCCTACGAGCAGTACTTC
CDR3: CASSAGTRPYEQYF

size: few
D: .
J: TRBJ2-1
V: TRBV19
DNA: TGTGCCAGTAGGAGCCCCTACAATGAGCAGTTCTTC
CDR3: CASRSPYNEQFF

size: few
D: TRBD2
J: TRBJ2-1
V: TRBV6-5
DNA: TGTGCCAGCAGCCCTACCCTTCCGGGGGGGCAGGGTGAGCAGTTCTTC
CDR3: CASSPTLPGGQGEQFF

size: .
D: .
J: TRBJ2-3
V: TRBV6-6
DNA: TGTGCCAGCAGTCCCAACAGCCGAGGGCCCCTCGCAGATACGCAGTATTTT
CDR3: CASSPNSRGPLADTQYF

size: .
D: TRBD1
J: TRBJ2-1
V: TRBV6-6
DNA: TGTGCCAGCAGGATGGACAGGGCATACAATGAGCAGTTCTTC
CDR3: CASRMDRAYNEQFF

size: .
D: TRBD1
J: TRBJ2-1
V: TRBV10-1
DNA: TGCGCCAGCAGTGAGGAGACAGGGGGCTTCTACAATGAGCAGTTCTTC
CDR3: CASSEETGGFYNEQFF

size: .
D: .
J: TRBJ1-5
V: TRBV19
DNA: TGTGCCAGTACCGCCCGTGACCAGCCCCAGCATTTT
CDR3: CASTARDQPQHF

size: .
D: TRBD1
J: TRBJ1-2
V: TRBV7-9
DNA: TGTGCCAGCAGCACGGGCGACAGGGGCCTCACAGATGGCTACACCTTC
CDR3: CASSTGDRGLTDGYTF

size: .
D: .
J: TRBJ1-2
V: TRBV6-6
DNA: TGTGCCAGCAGTTACTCTACGAGTGGCTACACCTTC
CDR3: CASSYSTSGYTF

size: .
D: TRBD1
J: TRBJ2-2
V: TRBV4-1
DNA: TGCGCCAGCAGCCAAGATCAGGGGGCGGTAAACACCGGGGAGCTGTTTTTT
CDR3: CASSQDQGAVNTGELFF

size: few
D: TRBD1
J: TRBJ1-2
V: TRBV6-1
DNA: TGTGCCAGCAGTGAATCGCCCTGGACAGGGACGGAAGGCTACACCTTC
CDR3: CASSESPWTGTEGYTF

size: many
D: .
J: TRBJ2-5
V: TRBV7-9
DNA: TGTGCCAGCAGCGGAGTCCGGGACACCGAAGAGACCCAGTACTTC
CDR3: CASSGVRDTEETQYF

size: few
D: TRBD2
J: TRBJ2-1
V: TRBV6-1
DNA: TGTGCCAGCAGTCCGAGCGGGGGGCCGAACAATGAGCAGTTCTTC
CDR3: CASSPSGGPNNEQFF

size: few
D: TRBD2
J: TRBJ2-1
V: TRBV19
DNA: TGTGCCAGTAGTATTTTTGCGGGGGGGTTTAAGAATGAGCAGTTCTTC
CDR3: CASSIFAGGFKNEQFF

size: many
D: .
J: TRBJ1-2
V: TRBV7-8
DNA: TGTGCCAGCAGCCCCTCCGACAGGTGGGACGGCTATGGCTACACCTTC
CDR3: CASSPSDRWDGYGYTF

size: .
D: TRBD1
J: TRBJ2-7
V: TRBV4-2
DNA: TGTGCCAGCAGCCAATTTGGGAGGACAGGGGCTTTTGGCGAGCAGTACTTC
CDR3: CASSQFGRTGAFGEQYF

size: few
D: TRBD2
J: TRBJ2-1
V: TRBV24-1
DNA: TGTGCCACCACTAGCGGGGGCCACGGGGGCAATGAGCAGTTCTTC
CDR3: CATTSGGHGGNEQFF

size: .
D: TRBD1
J: TRBJ2-1
V: TRBV4-3
DNA: TGCGCCAGCAGCCCCTCGACAGGGTTAGCTATCGGCTCCTACAATGAGCAGTTCTTC
CDR3: CASSPSTGLAIGSYNEQFF

size: .
D: .
J: TRBJ2-3
V: TRBV15
DNA: TGTGCCACCAGCAGGACCCGACAGGTCTCTAGCACAGATACGCAGTATTTT
CDR3: CATSRTRQVSSTDTQYF

size: .
D: .
J: TRBJ2-3
V: TRBV4-3
DNA: TGCGCCAGCAGCCAAGAATTGGTGGGGGGCCGAAGAGATACGCAGTATTTT
CDR3: CASSQELVGGRRDTQYF

size: few
D: .
J: TRBJ1-1
V: TRBV19
DNA: TGTGCCAGTGGGGACGGTGAAGCTTTCTTT
CDR3: CASGDGEAFF

size: many
D: TRBD1
J: TRBJ2-1
V: TRBV7-2
DNA: TGTGCCAGCAGCTCCCCACAGCCTGACAGGGCGAAGGATGAGCAGTTCTTC
CDR3: CASSSPQPDRAKDEQFF

size: few
D: .
J: TRBJ2-5
V: TRBV5-1
DNA: TGCGCCAGCAGCCAGAGGAGTCGGGGGGCCTGGGAGACCCAGTACTTC
CDR3: CASSQRSRGAWETQYF

size: .
D: .
J: TRBJ2-2
V: TRBV29-1
DNA: TGCAGCGCTGAGCACGGGGAGCTGTTTTTT
CDR3: CSAEHGELFF

size: few
D: .
J: TRBJ2-1
V: TRBV7-7
DNA: TGTGCTAGCAGCTTAAACCAAGAGGGGAGTAATGAGCAGTTCTTC
CDR3: CASSLNQEGSNEQFF

size: .
D: .
J: TRBJ1-1
V: TRBV7-6
DNA: TGTGCCAGTACATGGGGTTGGACTGAAGCTTTCTTT
CDR3: CASTWGWTEAFF

size: .
D: TRBD1
J: TRBJ2-1
V: TRBV5-6
DNA: TGTGCCAGCAGCGACCGGGACAGATGGCCTGATGAGCAGTTCTTC
CDR3: CASSDRDRWPDEQFF